The rows below give T cell receptor beta chains drawn from one sample of a study of T cell repertoires in cytomegalovirus infection. TCRdb used MiXCR to reprocess the reads, holding one entry per CDR3 protein. In the table there are 490,000 or so distinct CDR3 sequences, 11% of which are singletons. Sequencing was carried out using PBMCs. All receptors derive from a human donor in good health (CMV status not recorded). Some clones in this sample may be carry-over from other donors' samples. The CDR3 runs from the conserved cysteine through the conserved F or W. The order of the fields is J gene, V gene, clone size, D gene, CDR3 protein, CDR3 DNA. The D gene is left open where the match is weak. Rows may omit the clone size; those that give it use once, few, many or a size class.

TRBJ2-5,TRBV7-8,many,TRBD1,CASSDRDSLGKTQYF,TGTGCCAGCAGCGACCGGGACAGTTTGGGAAAGACCCAGTACTTC
TRBJ2-7,TRBV27,-,-,CASSPSDREVYEQYF,TGTGCCAGCAGTCCATCCGACAGGGAGGTCTACGAGCAGTACTTC
TRBJ2-2,TRBV7-3,many,TRBD2,CASSPGGAGELFF,TGTGCCAGCAGCCCCGGGGGGGCCGGGGAGCTGTTTTTT
TRBJ2-7,TRBV30,many,TRBD2,CAWSFRGLAGGGEQYF,TGTGCCTGGAGTTTCCGGGGACTAGCGGGAGGGGGAGAGCAGTACTTC
TRBJ2-5,TRBV19,many,TRBD2,CASSKTSGGAWETQYF,TGTGCCAGTAGTAAAACTAGCGGGGGGGCCTGGGAGACCCAGTACTTC
TRBJ1-5,TRBV15,many,-,CATSSDGGQPQHF,TGTGCCACCAGCAGTGACGGGGGCCAGCCCCAGCATTTT
TRBJ2-5,TRBV15,-,TRBD1,CATSTRTGGETQYF,TGTGCCACCAGCACCCGGACAGGGGGAGAGACCCAGTACTTC
TRBJ2-4,TRBV28,many,TRBD2,CASSADLAGVGNIQYF,TGTGCCAGCAGCGCCGATCTAGCGGGAGTTGGGAACATTCAGTACTTC
TRBJ2-3,TRBV7-3,many,TRBD2,CASSPSGVTDTQYF,TGTGCCAGCAGCCCTAGCGGAGTCACAGATACGCAGTATTTT
TRBJ2-5,TRBV6-5,many,-,CASSSLRQGILETQYF,TGTGCCAGCAGTTCCCTTCGGCAGGGGATTCTGGAGACCCAGTACTTC
TRBJ2-7,TRBV7-9,many,TRBD1,CASRQSGQGAYEQYF,TGTGCCAGCAGACAATCAGGACAGGGGGCCTACGAGCAGTACTTC
TRBJ2-7,TRBV20-1,few,TRBD2,CSARGGAGGRYEQYF,TGCAGTGCTAGAGGGGGGGCGGGGGGGAGGTACGAGCAGTACTTC
TRBJ2-5,TRBV20-1,few,TRBD2,CSAESASGQETQYF,TGCAGTGCAGAATCGGCTAGCGGGCAAGAGACCCAGTACTTC
TRBJ2-4,TRBV29-1,few,-,CSVRDRTRSKNIQYF,TGCAGCGTTAGAGACAGGACGAGGAGCAAAAACATTCAGTACTTC
TRBJ1-6,TRBV25-1,-,TRBD1,CASSESTTGRRNPLHF,TGTGCCAGCAGTGAATCCACGACAGGGCGGAGGAATCCCCTCCACTTT
TRBJ1-6,TRBV4-2,few,-,CASSQDQGNNSPLHF,TGTGCCAGCAGCCAAGATCAGGGGAATAATTCACCCCTCCACTTT
TRBJ2-1,TRBV20-1,few,-,CSGPGGVHNEQFF,TGCAGTGGGCCCGGGGGAGTTCACAATGAGCAGTTCTTC
TRBJ1-2,TRBV12-3/TRBV12-4,many,-,CASSQGYFYGYTF,TGTGCCAGCAGTCAGGGGTATTTCTATGGCTACACCTTC
TRBJ2-1,TRBV29-1,few,-,CSVDGAGHEQFF,TGCAGCGTTGACGGGGCCGGCCATGAGCAGTTCTTC
TRBJ1-6,TRBV7-2,many,-,CASSLGRKGDNSPLHF,TGTGCCAGCAGCTTAGGTCGCAAGGGGGACAATTCACCCCTCCACTTT
TRBJ2-1,TRBV27,-,-,CASSKRRVRIYNEQFF,TGTGCCAGCAGTAAAAGGAGGGTTCGGATCTACAATGAGCAGTTCTTC
TRBJ2-7,TRBV6-5,-,-,CASRLGAGVGYEQYF,TGTGCCAGCAGGCTCGGTGCAGGGGTCGGGTACGAGCAGTACTTC
TRBJ1-5,TRBV19,once,-,CASSITGTDPVPQHF,TGTGCCAGTAGTATAACAGGTACAGACCCTGTGCCCCAGCATTTT
TRBJ1-5,TRBV19,-,-,CASSGSEGGNQPQHF,TGTGCCAGTAGCGGAAGTGAAGGGGGCAATCAGCCCCAGCATTTT
TRBJ1-5,TRBV6-5,many,-,CASSYTGLGPQHF,TGTGCCAGCAGTTACACAGGGCTAGGTCCCCAGCATTTT
TRBJ2-1,TRBV7-6,many,-,CASSPGLTIQEQFF,TGTGCCAGCTCTCCGGGACTCACAATCCAGGAGCAGTTCTTC
TRBJ1-1,TRBV7-2,many,TRBD1,CASSPRTGDNTEAFF,TGTGCCAGCAGCCCCCGGACAGGGGATAACACTGAAGCTTTCTTT
TRBJ1-2,TRBV28,few,-,CASGGQGSSYGYTF,TGTGCCAGCGGCGGTCAGGGGTCCTCTTATGGCTACACCTTC
TRBJ1-1,TRBV7-9,many,-,CASSLAGAYSTEAFF,TGTGCCAGCAGCTTAGCGGGGGCGTATAGCACTGAAGCTTTCTTT
TRBJ1-1,TRBV6-1,many,-,CASSYTGRGTEAFF,TGTGCCAGCAGTTATACTGGAAGGGGCACTGAAGCTTTCTTT
TRBJ1-2,TRBV19,few,TRBD1,CASSDPGTVLGYTF,TGTGCCAGTAGTGATCCCGGGACAGTACTTGGCTACACCTTC
TRBJ2-5,TRBV7-2,many,-,CASSPRLAETQYF,TGTGCCAGCAGCCCTCGGTTAGCAGAGACCCAGTACTTC
TRBJ2-1,TRBV5-6,-,TRBD2,CASSAPGLQMYNEQFF,TGTGCCAGCAGCGCACCGGGACTACAAATGTACAATGAGCAGTTCTTC
TRBJ1-4,TRBV10-3,few,TRBD1,CASGQGLNEKLFF,TGTGCCTCGGGACAGGGACTTAATGAAAAACTGTTTTTT
TRBJ1-4,TRBV5-1,many,TRBD1,CASSLTGTGPINEKLFF,TGCGCCAGCAGCCTGACCGGGACAGGGCCGATAAATGAAAAACTGTTTTTT
TRBJ1-3,TRBV27,few,-,CASSYSSGGNTIYF,TGTGCCAGCAGTTACTCTTCGGGGGGAAACACCATATATTTT
TRBJ1-4,TRBV7-9,many,-,CASSFTTNEKLFF,TGTGCCAGCAGCTTTACGACTAATGAAAAACTGTTTTTT
TRBJ1-3,TRBV5-1,many,TRBD1,CASSSGQPHVNTIYF,TGCGCCAGCAGCTCGGGACAGCCGCACGTAAACACCATATATTTT
TRBJ1-5,TRBV11-2,many,TRBD1,CASSLGLRTGSPNQPQHF,TGTGCCAGCAGCTTAGGTCTTAGGACAGGGAGTCCCAATCAGCCCCAGCATTTT
TRBJ2-1,TRBV29-1,-,TRBD1,CSVPMGDRADNEQFF,TGCAGCGTTCCCATGGGGGACAGGGCCGACAATGAGCAGTTCTTC
TRBJ2-2,TRBV28,many,TRBD2,CASSLNRWNGAGVSTGELFF,TGTGCCAGCAGTTTAAATAGATGGAATGGTGCGGGAGTAAGCACCGGGGAGCTGTTTTTT
TRBJ1-1,TRBV7-9,many,-,CASSRGGGRNTEAFF,TGTGCCAGCAGCCGAGGGGGGGGGCGGAACACTGAAGCTTTCTTT
TRBJ1-2,TRBV10-3,many,-,CAISESVLQGQGNYGYTF,TGTGCCATCAGTGAGTCGGTGTTACAGGGTCAAGGCAACTATGGCTACACCTTC
TRBJ1-2,TRBV2,-,-,CASSDHPGPEGYTF,TGTGCCAGCAGTGATCATCCGGGGCCGGAGGGCTACACCTTC
TRBJ2-1,TRBV19,few,-,CASSITGLINEQFF,TGTGCCAGTAGTATCACGGGACTGATAAATGAGCAGTTCTTC
TRBJ1-1,TRBV28,many,TRBD1,CASSYWTGNTEAFF,TGTGCCAGCAGTTACTGGACAGGGAACACTGAAGCTTTCTTT
TRBJ2-1,TRBV20-1,-,-,CSAVPADSYNEQFF,TGCAGTGCAGTACCGGCGGACTCCTACAATGAGCAGTTCTTC
TRBJ1-4,TRBV7-8,many,-,CASSSRVTGYEKLFF,TGTGCCAGCAGCTCCCGAGTGACGGGCTATGAAAAACTGTTTTTT
TRBJ1-1,TRBV20-1,-,-,CSARDHTEAFF,TGCAGTGCTAGGGATCACACTGAAGCTTTCTTT
TRBJ2-5,TRBV19,few,TRBD1,CATSDRGETQYF,TGTGCCACCTCGGACAGGGGAGAGACCCAGTACTTC
TRBJ1-1,TRBV20-1,few,TRBD1,CSARTGGMGNEAFF,TGCAGTGCTAGGACAGGGGGCATGGGGAATGAAGCTTTCTTT
TRBJ1-5,TRBV10-2,many,-,CASSDSGGYSNQPQHF,TGCGCCAGCAGTGATTCAGGCGGGTATAGCAATCAGCCCCAGCATTTT
TRBJ1-1,TRBV6-1,many,-,CASSEAMQNTEAFF,TGTGCCAGCAGTGAAGCCATGCAGAACACTGAAGCTTTCTTT
TRBJ2-3,TRBV7-9,few,-,CASSPRFGGQRGTDTQYF,TGTGCCAGCAGTCCTCGTTTTGGGGGGCAAAGGGGCACAGATACGCAGTATTTT